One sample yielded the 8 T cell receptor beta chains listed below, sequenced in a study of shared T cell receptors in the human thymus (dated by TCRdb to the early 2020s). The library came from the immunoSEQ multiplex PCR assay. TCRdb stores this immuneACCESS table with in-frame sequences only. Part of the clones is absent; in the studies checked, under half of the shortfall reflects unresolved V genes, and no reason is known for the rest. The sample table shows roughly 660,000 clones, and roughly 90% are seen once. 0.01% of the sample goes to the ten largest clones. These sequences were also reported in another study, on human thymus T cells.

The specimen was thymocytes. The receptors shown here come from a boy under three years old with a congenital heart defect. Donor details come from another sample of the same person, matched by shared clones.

The CDR3 DNA reads TGTGCCAGCAGTCCCAACTCGACGGGACAGGTCTACAATGAGCAGTTCTTC. It specifies CASSPNSTGQVYNEQFF. The chain employs TRBV27 and TRBJ2-1, with 8 positions matching TRBD1. This CDR3 region has 17 residues. With 5 bases clipped from V and 3 bases from J, the junction kept 12 bases outside the gene matches. From germline, CDR1 is MNHEY and CDR2 SMNVEV (reference sequence).

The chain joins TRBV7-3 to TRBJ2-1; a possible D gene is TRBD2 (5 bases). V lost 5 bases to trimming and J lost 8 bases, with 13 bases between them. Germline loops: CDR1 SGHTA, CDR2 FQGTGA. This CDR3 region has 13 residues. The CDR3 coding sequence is TGTGCCAGCAGCCTTTGGGGTAGCGATGAGCAGTTCTTC. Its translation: CASSLWGSDEQFF.

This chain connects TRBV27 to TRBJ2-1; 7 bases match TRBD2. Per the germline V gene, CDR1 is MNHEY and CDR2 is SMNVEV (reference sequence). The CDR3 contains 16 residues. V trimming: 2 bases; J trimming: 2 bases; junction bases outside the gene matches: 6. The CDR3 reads CASSLVWEGPYNEQFF. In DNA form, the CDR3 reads TGTGCCAGCAGTTTAGTGTGGGAGGGCCCCTACAATGAGCAGTTCTTC.

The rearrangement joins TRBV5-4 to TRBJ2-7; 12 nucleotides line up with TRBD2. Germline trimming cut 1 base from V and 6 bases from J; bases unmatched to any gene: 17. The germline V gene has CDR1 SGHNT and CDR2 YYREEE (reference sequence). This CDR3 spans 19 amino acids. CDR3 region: CASSLIGGNRLAGVSEQYF. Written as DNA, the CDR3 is TGTGCCAGCAGCTTGATAGGGGGAAACCGACTAGCGGGAGTGAGCGAGCAGTACTTC.

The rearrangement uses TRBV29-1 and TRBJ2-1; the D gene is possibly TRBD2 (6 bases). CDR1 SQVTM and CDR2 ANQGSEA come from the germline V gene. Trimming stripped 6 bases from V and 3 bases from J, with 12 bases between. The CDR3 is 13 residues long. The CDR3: CSVRRGYYNEQFF. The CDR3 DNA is TGCAGCGTGAGGCGGGGTTACTACAATGAGCAGTTCTTC.

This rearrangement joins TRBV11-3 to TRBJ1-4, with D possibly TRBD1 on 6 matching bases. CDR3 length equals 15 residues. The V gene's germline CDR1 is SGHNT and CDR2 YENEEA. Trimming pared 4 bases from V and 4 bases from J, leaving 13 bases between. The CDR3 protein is CASSYGQSRNEKLFF. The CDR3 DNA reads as TGTGCCAGCAGCTATGGACAGAGCCGTAATGAAAAACTGTTTTTT.

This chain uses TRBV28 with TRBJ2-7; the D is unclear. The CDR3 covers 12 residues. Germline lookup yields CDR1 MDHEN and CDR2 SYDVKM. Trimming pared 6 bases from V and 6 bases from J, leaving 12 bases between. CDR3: CASSQRRGEQYF. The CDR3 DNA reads TGTGCCAGCAGCCAACGGCGCGGCGAGCAGTACTTC. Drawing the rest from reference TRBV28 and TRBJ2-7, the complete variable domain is DVKVTQSSRYLVKRTGEKVFLECVQDMDHENMFWYRQDPGLGLRLIYFSYDVKMKEKGDIPEGYSVSREKKERFSLILESASTNQTSMYLCASSQRRGEQYFGPGTRLTVT.

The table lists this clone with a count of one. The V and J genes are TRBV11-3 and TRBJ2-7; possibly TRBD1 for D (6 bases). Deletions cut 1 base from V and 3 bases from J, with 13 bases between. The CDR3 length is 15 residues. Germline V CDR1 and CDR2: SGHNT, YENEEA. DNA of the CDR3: TGTGCCAGCAGCTTAGGCGACAGGCGCAACTACGAGCAGTACTTC. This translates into CASSLGDRRNYEQYF.